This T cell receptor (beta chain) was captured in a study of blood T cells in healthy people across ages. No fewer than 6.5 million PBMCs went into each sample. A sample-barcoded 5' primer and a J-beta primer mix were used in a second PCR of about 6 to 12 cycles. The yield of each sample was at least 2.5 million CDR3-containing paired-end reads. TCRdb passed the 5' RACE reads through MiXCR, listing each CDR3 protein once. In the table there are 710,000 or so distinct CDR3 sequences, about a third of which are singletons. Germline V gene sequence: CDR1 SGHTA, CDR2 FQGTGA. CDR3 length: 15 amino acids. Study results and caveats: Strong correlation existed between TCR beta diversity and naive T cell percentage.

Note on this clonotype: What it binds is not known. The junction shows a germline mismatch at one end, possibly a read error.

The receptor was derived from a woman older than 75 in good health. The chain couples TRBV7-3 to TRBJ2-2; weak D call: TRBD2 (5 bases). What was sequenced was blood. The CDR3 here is CASSLTSYPTGERFF. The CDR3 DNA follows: TGTGCCAGCAGCTTAACCAGCTACCCCACCGGGGAGCGGTTTTTT.